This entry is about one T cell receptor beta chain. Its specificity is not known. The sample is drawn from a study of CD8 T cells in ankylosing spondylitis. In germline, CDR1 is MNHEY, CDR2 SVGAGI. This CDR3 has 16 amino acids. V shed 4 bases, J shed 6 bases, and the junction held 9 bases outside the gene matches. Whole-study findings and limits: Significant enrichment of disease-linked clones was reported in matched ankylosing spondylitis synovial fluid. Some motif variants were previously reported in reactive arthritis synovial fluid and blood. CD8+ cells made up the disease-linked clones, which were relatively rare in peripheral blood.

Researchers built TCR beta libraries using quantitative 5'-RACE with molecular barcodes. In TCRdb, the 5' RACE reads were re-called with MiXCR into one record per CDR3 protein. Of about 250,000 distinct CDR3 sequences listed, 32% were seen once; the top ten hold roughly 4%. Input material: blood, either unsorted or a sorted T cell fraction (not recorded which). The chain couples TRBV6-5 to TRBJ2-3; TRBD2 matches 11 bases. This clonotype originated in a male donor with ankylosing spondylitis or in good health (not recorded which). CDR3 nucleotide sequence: TGTGCCAGCAGTTCGGGACTAGCGGCAGGTTTGGATACGCAGTATTTT. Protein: CASSSGLAAGLDTQYF.